This T cell receptor beta chain appears in the sequencing data of a study of blood T cell repertoires in COVID-19. Whole-study context: Donors in the United States, Italy and Spain gave samples during acute or convalescent COVID-19.

Per the study methods: Counts of nucleated cells, estimated from reference gene primer amplification, were obtained. Assay: immunoSEQ multiplex PCR; the TCRdb copy retains only in-frame clones and omits some. D and trimming were read from the DNA, whereas the V and J calls and clone size are those reported in that table. The repertoire holds fewer than 350,000 clones, with approximately 90% as singletons. Trimming removed 2 bases from V and 6 bases from J, with 11 bases in between. The germline gives CDR1 SNHLY, CDR2 FYNNEI. The CDR3 runs to 14 residues. The sequencing sample was made of PBMCs or T cells enriched from blood (not recorded which). V usage is TRBV2 and J usage is TRBJ1-5, with D perhaps matching TRBD1 (5 bases). The clonotype originates from a woman aged 40 to 50 with acute COVID-19. The CDR3 loop reads CASSELSGIQPQHF. CDR3 coding DNA: TGTGCCAGCAGTGAACTTTCAGGGATTCAGCCCCAGCATTTT.